This T cell receptor beta chain derives from a study of T-cell reconstitution after alpha-beta-depleted transplantation in children. A TCRbeta library incorporating unique molecular identifiers was prepared. In TCRdb, the PCR reads were re-called with MiXCR into one record per CDR3 protein. The data show hundreds of thousands of distinct CDR3 sequences, under 15% seen once. V shed 4 bases, J shed 8 bases, and the junction held 7 bases outside the gene matches. Per germline, CDR1 MDHEN and CDR2 SYDVKM. The CDR3 runs to 14 residues. The chain employs TRBV28 and TRBJ2-1, with 8 bases that match TRBD2. The sequence was obtained from a male patient younger than 18 who had a stem cell transplant for acute myeloid leukemia, so the T cells may come from the graft donor. Sequenced material: PBMCs, mostly from graft donor cells, taken 360 days after TCRalphabeta/CD19-depleted stem cell transplant. The DNA of the CDR3 is TGTGCCAGCAGTTCCCCCGGGAGGGTCGATGAGCAGTTCTTC. Translated, it gives CASSSPGRVDEQFF.